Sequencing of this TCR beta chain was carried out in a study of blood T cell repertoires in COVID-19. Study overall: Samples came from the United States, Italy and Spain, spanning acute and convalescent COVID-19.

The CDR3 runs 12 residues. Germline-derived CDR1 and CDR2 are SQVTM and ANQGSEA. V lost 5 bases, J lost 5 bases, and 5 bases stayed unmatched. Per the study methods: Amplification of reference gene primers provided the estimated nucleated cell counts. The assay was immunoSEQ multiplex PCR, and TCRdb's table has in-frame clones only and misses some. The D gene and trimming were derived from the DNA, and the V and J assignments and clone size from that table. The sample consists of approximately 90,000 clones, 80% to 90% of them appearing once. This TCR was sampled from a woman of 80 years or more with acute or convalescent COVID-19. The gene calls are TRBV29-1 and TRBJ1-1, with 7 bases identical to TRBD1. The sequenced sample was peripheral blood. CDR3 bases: TGCAGCGTTCTGAGACAGGGTACTGAAGCTTTCTTT. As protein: CSVLRQGTEAFF.